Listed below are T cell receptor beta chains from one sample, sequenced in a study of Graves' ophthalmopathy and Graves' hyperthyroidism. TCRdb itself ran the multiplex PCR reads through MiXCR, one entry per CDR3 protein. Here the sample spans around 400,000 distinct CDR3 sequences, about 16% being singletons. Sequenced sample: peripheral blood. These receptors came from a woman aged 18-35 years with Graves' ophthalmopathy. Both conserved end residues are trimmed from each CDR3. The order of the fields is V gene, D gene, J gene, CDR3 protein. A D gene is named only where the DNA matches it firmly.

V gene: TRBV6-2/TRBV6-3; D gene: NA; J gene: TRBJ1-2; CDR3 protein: ASSSPFGTFWDGYT
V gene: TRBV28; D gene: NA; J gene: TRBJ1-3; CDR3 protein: ASSGPIWTAGNTIY
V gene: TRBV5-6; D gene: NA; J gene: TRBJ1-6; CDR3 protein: ASSLGAGFSPLH
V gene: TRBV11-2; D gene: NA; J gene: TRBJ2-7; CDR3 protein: ASSLDPLKSSYEQY
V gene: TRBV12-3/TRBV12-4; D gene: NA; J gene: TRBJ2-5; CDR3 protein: ASRRGETQY
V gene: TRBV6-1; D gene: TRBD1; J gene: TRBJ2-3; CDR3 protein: ATRRTGAKADTQY
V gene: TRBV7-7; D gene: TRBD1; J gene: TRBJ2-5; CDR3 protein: ASSLRDREGKETQY
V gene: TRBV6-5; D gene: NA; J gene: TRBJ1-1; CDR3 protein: ASTQGINTEAF
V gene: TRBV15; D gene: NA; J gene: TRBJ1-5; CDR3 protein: ATSTGLLDSNQPQH
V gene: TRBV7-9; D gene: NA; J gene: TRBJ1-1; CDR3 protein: ASSRTLNTEAF
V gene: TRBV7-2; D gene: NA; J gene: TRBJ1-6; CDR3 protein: ASSSRESYNSPLH
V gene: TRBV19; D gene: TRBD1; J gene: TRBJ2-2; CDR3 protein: ASSRGQGPNTGELF
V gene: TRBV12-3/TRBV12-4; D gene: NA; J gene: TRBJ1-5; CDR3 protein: ASSSFGMDNQPQH
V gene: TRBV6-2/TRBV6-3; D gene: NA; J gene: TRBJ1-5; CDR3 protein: ASRGRSNQPQH
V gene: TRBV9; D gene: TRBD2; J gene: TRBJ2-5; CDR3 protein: ASSVGGGRETQY
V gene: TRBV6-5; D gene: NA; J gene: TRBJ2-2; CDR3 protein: ASKGGGSNTGELF
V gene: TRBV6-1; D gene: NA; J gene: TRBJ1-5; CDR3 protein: ASSELPGNQPQH
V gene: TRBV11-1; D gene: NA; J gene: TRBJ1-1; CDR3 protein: ASSYYEAGFTTEAF
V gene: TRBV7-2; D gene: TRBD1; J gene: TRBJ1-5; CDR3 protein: ASSLGTGGEPQH
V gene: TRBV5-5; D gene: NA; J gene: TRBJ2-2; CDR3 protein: ASSLAGRPNTGELF
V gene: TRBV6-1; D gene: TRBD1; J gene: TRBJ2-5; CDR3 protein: ASSGAITLGTGQETPY
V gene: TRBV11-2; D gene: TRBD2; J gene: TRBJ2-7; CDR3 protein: ASSLVRLAGSYEQY
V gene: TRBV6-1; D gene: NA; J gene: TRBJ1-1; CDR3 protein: ASIADSRNTEAF
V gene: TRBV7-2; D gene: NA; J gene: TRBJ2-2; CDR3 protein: IVRRDANTGELF
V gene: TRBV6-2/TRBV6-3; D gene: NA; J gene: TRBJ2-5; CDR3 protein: ASSSPGDQETQY
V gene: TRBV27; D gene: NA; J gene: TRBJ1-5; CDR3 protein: ASSFSGYSNQPQH
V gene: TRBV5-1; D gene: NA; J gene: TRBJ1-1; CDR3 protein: ASSFIVSGGTEAF
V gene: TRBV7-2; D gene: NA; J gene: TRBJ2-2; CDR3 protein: ASSLVVGWNTGELF
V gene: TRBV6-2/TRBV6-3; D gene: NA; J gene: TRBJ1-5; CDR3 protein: ASSQRVMGNQPQH
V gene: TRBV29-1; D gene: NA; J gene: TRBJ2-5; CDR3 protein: SVRDTRRETQY
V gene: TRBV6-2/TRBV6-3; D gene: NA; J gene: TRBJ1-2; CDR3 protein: ASSYSSRGYGYT
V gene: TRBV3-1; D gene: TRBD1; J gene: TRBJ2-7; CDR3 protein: ASSQGVTGGYEQY
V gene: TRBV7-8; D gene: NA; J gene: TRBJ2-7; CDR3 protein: ASSLGEQSSYEQY
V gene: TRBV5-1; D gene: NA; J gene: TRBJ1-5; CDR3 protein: ASSYDFGSNQPQH
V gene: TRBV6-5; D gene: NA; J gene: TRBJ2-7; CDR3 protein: ASSTGPSYEQY
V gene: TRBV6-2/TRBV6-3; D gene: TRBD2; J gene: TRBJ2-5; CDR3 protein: ASSYIGRGGAPGETQY
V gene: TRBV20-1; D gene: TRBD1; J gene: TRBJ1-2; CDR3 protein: SAPGTGGLANYGYT
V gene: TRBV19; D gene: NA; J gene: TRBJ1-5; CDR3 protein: ASSKSLGNQPQH
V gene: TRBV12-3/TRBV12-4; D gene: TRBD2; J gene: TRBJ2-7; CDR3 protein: ASSLITGRGEQY
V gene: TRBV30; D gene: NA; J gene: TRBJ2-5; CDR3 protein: AWSVQWETQY
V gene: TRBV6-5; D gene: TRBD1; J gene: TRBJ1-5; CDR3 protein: ASRTGGSNQPQH
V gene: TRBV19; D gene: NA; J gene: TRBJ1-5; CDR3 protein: ASKDPGDQPQH
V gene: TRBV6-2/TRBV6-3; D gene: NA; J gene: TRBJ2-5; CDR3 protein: ASSSGSETQY
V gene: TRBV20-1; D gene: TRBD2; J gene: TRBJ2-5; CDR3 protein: SAPGLAVVGETQY
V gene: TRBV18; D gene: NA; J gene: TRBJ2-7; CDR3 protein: ASSPTSSSYEQY
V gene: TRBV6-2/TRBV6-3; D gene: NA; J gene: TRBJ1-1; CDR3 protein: ASSYSLGSSPEAF
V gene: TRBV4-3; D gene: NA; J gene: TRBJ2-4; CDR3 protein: ASSQDQGQLAKNIQY
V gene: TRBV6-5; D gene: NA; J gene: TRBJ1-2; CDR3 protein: ASSWTDSYNYGYT
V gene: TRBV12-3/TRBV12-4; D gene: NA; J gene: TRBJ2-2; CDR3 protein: ASREDGELF
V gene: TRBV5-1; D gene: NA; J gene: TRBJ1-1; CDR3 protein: ASSLGIIGHRNTEAF